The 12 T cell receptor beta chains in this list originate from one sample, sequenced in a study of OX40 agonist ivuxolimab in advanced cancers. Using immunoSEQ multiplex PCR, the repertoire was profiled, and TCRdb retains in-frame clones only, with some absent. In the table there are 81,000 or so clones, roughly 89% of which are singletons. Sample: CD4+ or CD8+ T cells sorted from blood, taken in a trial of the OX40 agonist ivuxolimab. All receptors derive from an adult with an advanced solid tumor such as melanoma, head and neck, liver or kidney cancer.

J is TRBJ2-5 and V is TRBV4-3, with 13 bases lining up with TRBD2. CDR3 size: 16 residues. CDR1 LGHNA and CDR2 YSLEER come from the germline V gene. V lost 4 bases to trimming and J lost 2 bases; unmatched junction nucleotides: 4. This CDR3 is CASSRLLAGGQETQYF. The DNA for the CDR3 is TGCGCCAGCAGCCGCCTACTAGCGGGAGGGCAAGAGACCCAGTACTTC.

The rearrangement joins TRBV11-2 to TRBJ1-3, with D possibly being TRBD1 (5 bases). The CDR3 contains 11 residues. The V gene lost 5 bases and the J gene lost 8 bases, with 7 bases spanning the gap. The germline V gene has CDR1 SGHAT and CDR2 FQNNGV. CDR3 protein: CASSGGDTIYF. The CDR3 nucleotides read TGTGCCAGCAGCGGGGGGGACACCATATATTTT.

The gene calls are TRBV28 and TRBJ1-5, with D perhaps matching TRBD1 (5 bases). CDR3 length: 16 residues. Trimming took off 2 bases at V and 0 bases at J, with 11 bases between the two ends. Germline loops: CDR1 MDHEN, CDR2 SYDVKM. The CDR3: CASSLIGGSSNQPQHF. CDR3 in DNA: TGTGCCAGCAGTTTAATCGGGGGGAGTAGCAATCAGCCCCAGCATTTT.

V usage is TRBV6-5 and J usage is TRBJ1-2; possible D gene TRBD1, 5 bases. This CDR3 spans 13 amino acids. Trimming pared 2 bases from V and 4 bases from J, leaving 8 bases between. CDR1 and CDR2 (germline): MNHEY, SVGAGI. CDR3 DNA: TGTGCCAGCAGTTACCAGGGTCCCTATGGCTACACCTTC. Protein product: CASSYQGPYGYTF.

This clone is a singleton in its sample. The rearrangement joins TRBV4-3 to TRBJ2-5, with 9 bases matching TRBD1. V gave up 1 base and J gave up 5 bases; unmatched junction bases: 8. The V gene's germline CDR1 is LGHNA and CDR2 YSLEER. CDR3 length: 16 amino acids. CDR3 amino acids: CASSQVWDRAPETQYF. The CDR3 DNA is TGCGCCAGCAGCCAAGTTTGGGACAGGGCACCTGAGACCCAGTACTTC.

The chain's CDR3 is CASSIQTGNSPLHF. The CDR3 region has the DNA TGTGCCAGCAGCATACAAACGGGAAATTCACCCCTCCACTTT. The chain recombines TRBV6-5 with TRBJ1-6; D is unresolved. Germline-derived CDR1 and CDR2 are MNHEY and SVGAGI. The CDR3 covers 14 residues. V was clipped by 6 bases and J by 7 bases, with 13 bases between them.

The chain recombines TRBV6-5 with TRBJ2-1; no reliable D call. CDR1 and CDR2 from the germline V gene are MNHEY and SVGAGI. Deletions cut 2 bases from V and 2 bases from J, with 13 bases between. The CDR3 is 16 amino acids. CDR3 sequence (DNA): TGTGCCAGCAGTTACGATGCGCTTGGGGCCTACAATGAGCAGTTCTTC. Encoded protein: CASSYDALGAYNEQFF.

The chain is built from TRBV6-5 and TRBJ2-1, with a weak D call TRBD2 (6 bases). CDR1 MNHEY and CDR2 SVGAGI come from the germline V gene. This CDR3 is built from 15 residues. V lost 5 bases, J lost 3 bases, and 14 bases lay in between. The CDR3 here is CASSTRDFYYNEQFF. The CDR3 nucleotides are TGTGCCAGCAGTACCCGGGACTTTTACTACAATGAGCAGTTCTTC.

CDR3 DNA sequence: TGTGCCTGGAGTGGTGTCGGGACTAGGGCCCTCGATGAGCAGTTCTTC. Its protein is CAWSGVGTRALDEQFF. This chain joins TRBV30 and TRBJ2-1, with 8 nucleotides matching TRBD2. The germline V gene encodes CDR1 GTSNPN and CDR2 SVGIG (reference sequence). Trimming cost V 1 base and J 8 bases; bases outside gene matches: 13. CDR3 size: 16 residues.

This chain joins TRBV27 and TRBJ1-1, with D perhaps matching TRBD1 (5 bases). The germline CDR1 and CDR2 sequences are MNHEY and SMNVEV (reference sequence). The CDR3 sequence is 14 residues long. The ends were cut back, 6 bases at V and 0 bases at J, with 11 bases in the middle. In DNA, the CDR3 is TGTGCCAGCAGCTATAAGACAGTGAACACTGAAGCTTTCTTT. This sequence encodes CASSYKTVNTEAFF.

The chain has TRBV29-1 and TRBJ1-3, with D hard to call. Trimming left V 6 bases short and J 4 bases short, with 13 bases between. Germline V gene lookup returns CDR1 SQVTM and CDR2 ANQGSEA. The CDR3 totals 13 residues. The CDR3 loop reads CSVRRLLGNTIYF. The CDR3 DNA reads TGCAGCGTGAGGAGGTTGCTGGGAAACACCATATATTTT.

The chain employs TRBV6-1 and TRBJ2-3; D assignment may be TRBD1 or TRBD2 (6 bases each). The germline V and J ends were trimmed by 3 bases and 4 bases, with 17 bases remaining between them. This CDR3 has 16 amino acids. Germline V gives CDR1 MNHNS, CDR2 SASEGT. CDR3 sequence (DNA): TGTGCCAGCAGTGATATAGCGGAGGGGGTGGCAGATACGCAGTATTTT. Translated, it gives CASSDIAEGVADTQYF.